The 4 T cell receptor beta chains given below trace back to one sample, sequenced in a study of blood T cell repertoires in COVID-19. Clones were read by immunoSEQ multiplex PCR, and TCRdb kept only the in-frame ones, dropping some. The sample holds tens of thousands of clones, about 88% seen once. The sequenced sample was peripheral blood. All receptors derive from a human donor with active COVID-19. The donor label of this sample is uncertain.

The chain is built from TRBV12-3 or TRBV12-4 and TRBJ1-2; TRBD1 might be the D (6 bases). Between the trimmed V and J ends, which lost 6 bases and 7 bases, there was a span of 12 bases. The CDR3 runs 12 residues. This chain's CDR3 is CASRQGFGGYTF. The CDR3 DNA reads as TGTGCCAGCAGGCAGGGGTTTGGTGGCTACACCTTC.

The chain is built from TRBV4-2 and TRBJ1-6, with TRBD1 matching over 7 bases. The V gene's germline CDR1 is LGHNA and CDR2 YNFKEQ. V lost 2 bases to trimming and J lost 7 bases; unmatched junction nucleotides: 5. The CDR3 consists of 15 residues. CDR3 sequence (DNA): TGTGCCAGCAGCCAACCGGACAGGAAAAATTCACCCCTCCACTTT. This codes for CASSQPDRKNSPLHF.

CDR3 in DNA: TGTGCCAGCAGTTACGCAAGCGGGGGGGCCTACGAGCAGTACTTC. Encoded protein: CASSYASGGAYEQYF. The J gene is TRBJ2-7, the V gene TRBV6-5; TRBD2 matches at 10 bases. CDR1 is MNHEY and CDR2 is SVGAGI in the germline V gene. V lost 2 bases, J lost 2 bases, and 3 bases stayed unmatched. The CDR3 length is 15 residues.

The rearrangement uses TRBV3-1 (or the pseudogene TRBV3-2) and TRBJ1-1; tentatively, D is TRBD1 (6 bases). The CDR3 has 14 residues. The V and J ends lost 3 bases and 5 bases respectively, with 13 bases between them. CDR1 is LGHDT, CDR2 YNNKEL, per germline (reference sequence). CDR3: CASSHTGRGTEAFF. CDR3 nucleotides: TGTGCCAGCAGCCATACAGGGAGGGGGACTGAAGCTTTCTTT.